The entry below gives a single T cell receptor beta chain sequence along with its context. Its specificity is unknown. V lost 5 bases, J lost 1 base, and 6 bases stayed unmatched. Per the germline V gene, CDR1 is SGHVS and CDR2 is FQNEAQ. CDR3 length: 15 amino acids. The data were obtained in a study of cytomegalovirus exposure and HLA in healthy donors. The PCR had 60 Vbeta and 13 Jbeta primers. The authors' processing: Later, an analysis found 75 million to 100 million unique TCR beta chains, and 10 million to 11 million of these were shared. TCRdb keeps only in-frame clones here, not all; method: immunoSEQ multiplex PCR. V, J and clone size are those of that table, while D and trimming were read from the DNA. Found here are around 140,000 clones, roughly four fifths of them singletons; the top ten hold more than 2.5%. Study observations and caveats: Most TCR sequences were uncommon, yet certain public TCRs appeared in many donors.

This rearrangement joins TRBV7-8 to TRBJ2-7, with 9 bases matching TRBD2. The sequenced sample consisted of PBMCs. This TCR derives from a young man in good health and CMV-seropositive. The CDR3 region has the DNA TGTGCCAGCAGCACTGCTAGCGGGAAATCCTACGAGCAGTACTTC. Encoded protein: CASSTASGKSYEQYF.